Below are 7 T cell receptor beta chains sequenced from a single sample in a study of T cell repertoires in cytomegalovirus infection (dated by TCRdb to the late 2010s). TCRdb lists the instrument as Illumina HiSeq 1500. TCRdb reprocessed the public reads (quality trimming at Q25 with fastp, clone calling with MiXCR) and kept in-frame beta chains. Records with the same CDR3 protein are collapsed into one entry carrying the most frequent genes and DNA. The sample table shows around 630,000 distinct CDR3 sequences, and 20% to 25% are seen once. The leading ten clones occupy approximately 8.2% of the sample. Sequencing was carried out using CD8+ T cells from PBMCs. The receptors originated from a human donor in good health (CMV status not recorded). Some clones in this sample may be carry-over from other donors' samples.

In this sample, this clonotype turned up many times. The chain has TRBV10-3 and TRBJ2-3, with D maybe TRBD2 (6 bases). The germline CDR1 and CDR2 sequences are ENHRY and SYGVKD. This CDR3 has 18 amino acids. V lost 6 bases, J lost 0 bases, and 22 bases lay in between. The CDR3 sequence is CAISAGGGLGSSTDTQYF. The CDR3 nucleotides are TGTGCCATCAGCGCGGGTGGGGGACTGGGCTCTAGCACAGATACGCAGTATTTT.

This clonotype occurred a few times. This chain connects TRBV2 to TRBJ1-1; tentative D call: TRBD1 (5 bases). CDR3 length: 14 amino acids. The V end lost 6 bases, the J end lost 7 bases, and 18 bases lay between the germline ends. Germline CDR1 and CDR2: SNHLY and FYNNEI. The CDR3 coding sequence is TGTGCCAGCAGCTCCACCGACAGACCTCTTGAAGCTTTCTTT. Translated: CASSSTDRPLEAFF.

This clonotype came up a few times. The CDR3 DNA is TGTGCCAGCAGTCTAGCGGGGGGAAGACGGACCCAGTACTTC. Its protein product is CASSLAGGRRTQYF. The chain combines TRBV6-2 or TRBV6-3 with TRBJ2-5; 11 bases match TRBD2. CDR3 size: 14 residues. The V gene's germline CDR1 is MNHEY and CDR2 SVGEGT. After removal of 5 bases from V and 7 bases from J, the junction contained 6 bases not matched to a gene.

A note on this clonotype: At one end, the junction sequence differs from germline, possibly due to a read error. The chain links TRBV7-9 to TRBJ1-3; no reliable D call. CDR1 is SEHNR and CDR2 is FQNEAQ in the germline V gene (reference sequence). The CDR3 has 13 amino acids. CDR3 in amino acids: CVSSRSSGNTIYF. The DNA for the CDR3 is TGTGTCAGCAGCCGTTCCTCTGGAAACACCATATATTTT.

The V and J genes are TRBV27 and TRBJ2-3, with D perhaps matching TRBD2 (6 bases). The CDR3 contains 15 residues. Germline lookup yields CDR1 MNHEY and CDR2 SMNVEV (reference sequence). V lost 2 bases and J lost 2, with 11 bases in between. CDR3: CASSLIGRHTDTQYF. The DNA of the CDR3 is TGTGCCAGCAGTTTAATCGGGAGACACACAGATACGCAGTATTTT.

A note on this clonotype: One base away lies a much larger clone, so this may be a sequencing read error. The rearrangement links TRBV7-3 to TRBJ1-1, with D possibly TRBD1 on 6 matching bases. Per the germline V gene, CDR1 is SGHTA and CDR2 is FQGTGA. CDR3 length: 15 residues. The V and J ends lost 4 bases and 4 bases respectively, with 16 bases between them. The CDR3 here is CASSSWTVMSTEAFF. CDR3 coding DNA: TGTGCCAGCAGCTCCTGGACAGTGATGAGCACTGAAGCTTTCTTT.

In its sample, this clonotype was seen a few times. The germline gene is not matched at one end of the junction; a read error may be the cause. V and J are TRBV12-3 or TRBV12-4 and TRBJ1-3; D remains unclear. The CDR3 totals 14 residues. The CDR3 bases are TGTGCCAGCATTTTAGCCGACTCTGGAAACACCATATATTTT. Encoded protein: CASILADSGNTIYF.